Listed below are T cell receptor beta chains from one sample, sequenced in a study of blood T cell repertoires in COVID-19. The method was immunoSEQ multiplex PCR; TCRdb's version includes in-frame clones alone and lacks a portion of them. The sample lists more than 200,000 clones; about 87% were seen once. The sequencing sample was made of peripheral blood. These TCRs come from a man aged 65 to 85 with acute or convalescent COVID-19. CDR3s include the opening cysteine and the closing phenylalanine or tryptophan. A D gene is named only where the DNA matches it firmly. Clone sizes are given selectively: once, few, many, or a class where the clone is expanded.

>TRBV14|15|.|TRBJ1-2|.
TGTGCCAGCAGCCAAGGTTCGGGGGCTAACTATGGCTACACCTTC
CASSQGSGANYGYTF
>TRBV29-1|12|.|TRBJ2-7|.
TGCAGCGTTGGTGCACATCCCTACGAGCAGTACTTC
CSVGAHPYEQYF
>TRBV12-3/TRBV12-4|13|TRBD2|TRBJ2-7|.
TGTGCCAGCAGTATCGGGACTAACTACGAGCAGTACTTC
CASSIGTNYEQYF
>TRBV7-6|15|TRBD1|TRBJ2-5|once
TGTGCCAGCAGCTCGCTGACAGGACAGGTGGCGACCCAGTACTTC
CASSSLTGQVATQYF
>TRBV28|16|.|TRBJ2-1|once
TGTGCCACTGGGAGCTACAAACAGGGCTCCTACAATGAGCAGTTCTTC
CATGSYKQGSYNEQFF
>TRBV19|15|.|TRBJ2-2|.
TGTGCCAGTAGTATAGTGAGTCTGAACACCGGGGAGCTGTTTTTT
CASSIVSLNTGELFF
>TRBV4-1|13|.|TRBJ1-5|.
TGCGCCAGCAGCAGGTGGCGGGATCAGCCCCAGCATTTT
CASSRWRDQPQHF
>TRBV10-3|13|.|TRBJ1-2|.
TGTGCCATCACCCTCGGGGGGACATCCGGCTACACCTTC
CAITLGGTSGYTF
>TRBV30|16|TRBD1|TRBJ1-2|.
TGTGCCTGGAATGAAAGGGGGACAGGGTTTGGTGATGGCTACACCTTC
CAWNERGTGFGDGYTF
>TRBV4-2|16|TRBD2|TRBJ2-3|.
TGTGCCAGCAGCCACGGAGCTAGCGGGAGCACAGATACGCAGTATTTT
CASSHGASGSTDTQYF